This TCR beta chain derives from a study of CD8 T cells in seronegative destructive rheumatoid arthritis (dated by TCRdb to the early 2020s). About the full investigation: Biological drugs were being received by seven of the eight CND-RA patients at the time of sampling. The study compared peripheral CD8+ TCRbeta repertoires from patients with CCP-negative destructive rheumatoid arthritis (CND-RA) against repertoires from newly diagnosed seropositive RA, seronegative RA and healthy controls. Comparison cohorts of seropositive RA, seronegative RA and healthy controls came from an earlier published TCRbeta dataset rather than new sequencing.

Following the manufacturer's instructions, genomic DNA from CD8+ cells served as the input for TCRbeta sequencing. TCRbeta sequencing used the immunoSEQ assay and was run at a genomics technology centre in Finland. The source study handled its data this way. Clonotype tables produced by the immunoSEQ preprocessing pipeline were converted into VDJtools format, and non-productive clonotypes were filtered out. Any sample with fewer than 10,000 reads was excluded, the remaining samples were subsampled to 10,000 reads, and most of the eight CND-RA samples made it through. Using the VDJtools CalcDiversityStats function on data subsampled to 10,000 reads, the Shannon-Wiener, Simpson and clonality indices were calculated. Non-singleton TCRbeta clonotypes were hard-matched, with no mismatches allowed, against VDJdb to infer antigen specificity. Clusters with potentially shared antigen targets were formed by grouping CDR3 sequences that differed by one amino acid (Hamming distance 1). After each group was resampled to six samples, one-sided Fisher's exact tests checked public clonotypes for group enrichment, with the whole procedure repeated ten times. TCRdb limited this immuneACCESS table to in-frame rearrangements with V and J called. A share of clones is missing; checked studies link under half to unresolved V genes, and the rest is unexplained. V and J calls plus clone size are reproduced from that table; the DNA served to infer D and trimming. A total of under 15,000 clones appear in this sample, 80% to 85% of them only once. The top ten clonotypes cover over 25% of the sample.

The paper's findings and limits, for the study overall: A distinct set of enriched public clonotypes appeared to be carried by CND-RA patients, and this finding was interpreted by the authors as support for a separate disease subset. In the absence of diagnostic samples, TCR repertoire differences may be partly attributable to poor disease control over the years rather than being present at onset. CND-RA repertoires showed more CMV-reactive and fewer influenza A-reactive CD8+ TCRbeta sequences than controls and other RA subtypes. After adjusting for age, CND-RA patients appeared to have less diverse, more clonal CD8+ TCRbeta repertoires than other RA subtypes. The small size of the CND-RA cohort was acknowledged as a limitation of the study. Across the roughly 110,000 clonotypes tested, no public clonotype enrichment remained significant after Benjamini-Hochberg correction.

Comment on this clone: Which antigen it targets is not known. Per-nucleotide qualities are absent, and no much larger clonotype sits a single base away.

CND-RA patients were negative for the clinical CCP2 antibody test, and joint destruction progressed despite active therapy. Every CND-RA patient had failed conventional anti-rheumatic therapy and showed typical joint destruction in the wrists and ankles. Instead of being sampled at diagnosis, CND-RA patients were sampled after long disease histories, which in several cases spanned decades. Around 50 millilitres of EDTA-anticoagulated peripheral blood were collected from each patient. Density gradient separation with Ficoll-Paque PLUS was used to isolate peripheral blood mononuclear cells. Using AutoMACS magnetic bead positive selection, CD8+ cells were isolated from either fresh or cryopreserved PBMCs, and flow cytometry was used to check purity. Nucleospin Tissue or Tissue XS kits were used to extract genomic DNA, which was then quantified on a Qubit 2.0 fluorometer. The CDR3 runs 15 amino acids, cysteine and phenylalanine included. Just the 45-base CDR3 DNA is kept, in frame starting at base 1. V is pared back by 3 bases and J by 2 bases, with 12 bases lying between the germline termini. The germline V gene (reference sequence) provides CDR1 LNHDA and CDR2 SQIVND.

Material: CD8+ T cells from blood. The receptor chain draws on TRBV19 and TRBJ2-3; the D gene is unclear. The receptor's source is a woman aged 30-50 years with seronegative destructive rheumatoid arthritis. The DNA sequence reads TGTGCCAGTAGTATCGCAACCTGGGCCACAGATACGCAGTATTTT. Its translation reads: CASSIATWATDTQYF. With the rest looked up from the reference TRBV19 and TRBJ2-3 genes rather than sequenced, the full variable domain is DGGITQSPKYLFRKEGQNVTLSCEQNLNHDAMYWYRQDPGQGLRLIYYSQIVNDFQKGDIAEGYSVSREKKESFPLTVTSAQKNPTAFYLCASSIATWATDTQYFGPGTRLTVL.